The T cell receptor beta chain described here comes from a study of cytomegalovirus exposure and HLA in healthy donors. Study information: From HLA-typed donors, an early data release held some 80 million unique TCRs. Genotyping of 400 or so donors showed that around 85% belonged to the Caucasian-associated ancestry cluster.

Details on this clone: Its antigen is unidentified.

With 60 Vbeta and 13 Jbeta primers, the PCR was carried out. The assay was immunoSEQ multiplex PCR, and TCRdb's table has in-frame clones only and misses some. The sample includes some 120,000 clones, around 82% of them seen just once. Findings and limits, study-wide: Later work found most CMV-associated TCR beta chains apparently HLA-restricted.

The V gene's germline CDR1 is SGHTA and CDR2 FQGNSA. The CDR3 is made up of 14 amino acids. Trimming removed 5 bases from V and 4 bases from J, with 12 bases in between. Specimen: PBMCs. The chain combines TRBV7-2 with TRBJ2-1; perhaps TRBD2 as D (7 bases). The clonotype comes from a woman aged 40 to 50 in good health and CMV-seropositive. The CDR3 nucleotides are TGTGCCAGCAGCGGGAGGGGGGCTTACAATGAGCAGTTCTTC. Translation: CASSGRGAYNEQFF. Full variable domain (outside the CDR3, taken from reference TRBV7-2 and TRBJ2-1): GAGVSQSPSNKVTEKGKDVELRCDPISGHTALYWYRQSLGQGLEFLIYFQGNSAPDKSGLPSDRFSAERTGGSVSTLTIQRTQQEDSAVYLCASSGRGAYNEQFFGPGTRLTVL.